This T cell receptor beta chain was recorded in a study of T cell responses to AZD1222 COVID-19 vaccine. Using immunoSEQ multiplex PCR, the repertoire was profiled, and TCRdb retains in-frame clones only, with some absent. The data contain under 150,000 clones, roughly 90% of them singletons. V gave up 2 bases and J gave up 3 bases, with 5 bases separating them. The germline V gene has CDR1 KGHSH and CDR2 LQKENI. The CDR3 contains 13 residues. This chain links TRBV18 with TRBJ1-5; D unresolved. This clonotype originated in an adult who received the AZD1222 COVID-19 vaccine. Sequenced here: peripheral blood, sampled 28 days after the second AZD1222 dose. CDR3 in amino acids: CASSPGANQPQHF. The CDR3 bases are TGTGCCAGCTCACCAGGCGCCAATCAGCCCCAGCATTTT.